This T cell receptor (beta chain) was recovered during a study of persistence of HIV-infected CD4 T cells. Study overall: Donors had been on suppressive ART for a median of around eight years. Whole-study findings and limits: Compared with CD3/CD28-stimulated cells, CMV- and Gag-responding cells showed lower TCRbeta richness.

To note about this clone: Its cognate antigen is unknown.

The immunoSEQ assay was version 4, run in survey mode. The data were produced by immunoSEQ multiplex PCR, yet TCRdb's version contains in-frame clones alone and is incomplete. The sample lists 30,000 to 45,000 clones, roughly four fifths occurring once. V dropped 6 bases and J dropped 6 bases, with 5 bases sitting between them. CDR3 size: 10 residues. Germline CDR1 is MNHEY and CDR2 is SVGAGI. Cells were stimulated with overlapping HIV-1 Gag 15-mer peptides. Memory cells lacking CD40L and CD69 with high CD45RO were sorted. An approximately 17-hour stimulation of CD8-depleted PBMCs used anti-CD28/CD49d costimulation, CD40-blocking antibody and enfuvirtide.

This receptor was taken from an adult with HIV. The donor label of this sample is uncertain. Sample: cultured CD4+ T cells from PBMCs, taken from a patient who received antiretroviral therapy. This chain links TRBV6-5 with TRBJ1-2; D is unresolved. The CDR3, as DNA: TGTGCCAGCAGAGGAGATGGCTACACCTTC. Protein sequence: CASRGDGYTF.